Presented here are 17 T cell receptor beta chains from one specimen sequenced in a study of blood T cell repertoires in COVID-19. The assay was immunoSEQ multiplex PCR, and TCRdb's table has in-frame clones only and misses some. The sample comprises 300,000 to 400,000 clones, around nine tenths of which are singletons, and roughly 3% rests with the top ten. Sequenced sample: peripheral blood. The receptor set was obtained from a woman aged 18-29 years who had recovered from COVID-19.

The chain couples TRBV6-2 or TRBV6-3 to TRBJ1-5; D unclear. Trimming took 3 bases from V and 2 from J, leaving 11 bases between them. There are 15 residues in the CDR3. CDR1 is MNHEY, CDR2 SVGEGT, per germline. The CDR3 DNA is TGTGCCAGCAGTTATACCGGGGAGGGCAATCAGCCCCAGCATTTT. Translation gives CASSYTGEGNQPQHF.

This chain links TRBV12-5 with TRBJ2-7, with 7 bases that match TRBD1. The V segment lost 6 bases and the J segment 6 bases; nucleotides outside the gene matches: 17. This CDR3 contains 16 residues. The germline V gene encodes CDR1 LGHNT and CDR2 FRNRAP. CDR3 sequence reads: CASGSPLRQGLGEQYV. CDR3 nucleotides: TGTGCTAGTGGCTCCCCCCTACGACAGGGTTTAGGCGAGCAGTACGTC.

The rearrangement links TRBV6-5 to TRBJ2-1, with 11 bases fitting TRBD2. CDR1 is MNHEY and CDR2 is SVGAGI in the germline V gene. CDR3 length: 15 amino acids. V gave up 3 bases and J gave up 7 bases; unmatched junction bases: 5. The CDR3 loop reads CASSYVAGGPNEQFF. CDR3 DNA: TGTGCCAGCAGTTATGTAGCGGGAGGGCCGAATGAGCAGTTCTTC.

The chain uses TRBV7-2 and TRBJ1-2, with TRBD1 matching over 11 bases. The germline V gene has CDR1 SGHTA and CDR2 FQGNSA. CDR3 length: 16 residues. V dropped 5 bases and J dropped 6; count of bases not matched to a gene: 11. The CDR3 reads CASSLGQGEAADGYTF. DNA of the CDR3: TGTGCCAGCAGCCTGGGACAGGGGGAGGCAGCCGATGGCTACACCTTC.

The chain uses TRBV11-3 and TRBJ2-1; D is ambiguous. The V end lost 1 base, the J end lost 5 bases, and 9 bases lay between the germline ends. Germline-derived CDR1 and CDR2 are SGHNT and YENEEA. This CDR3 is 14 amino acids long. The CDR3 protein is CASSLGGLNNEQFF. CDR3 nucleotides: TGTGCCAGCAGCTTAGGTGGCCTGAACAATGAGCAGTTCTTC. The entire variable domain, with the rest obtained from reference TRBV11-3 and TRBJ2-1, is as follows: EAGVVQSPRYKIIEKKQPVAFWCNPISGHNTLYWYLQNLGQGPELLIRYENEEAVDDSQLPKDRFSAERLKGVDSTLKIQPAELGDSAVYLCASSLGGLNNEQFFGPGTRLTVL.

This clone was counted at least ten times. Other DNA sequences in this specimen translate into the identical CDR3. V is TRBV19 and J is TRBJ1-1, with TRBD1 identical over 8 bases. The CDR3 is made up of 14 amino acids. With V trimmed by 5 bases and J by 5 bases, 7 bases remained unmatched. Germline CDR1 reads LNHDA; CDR2 reads SQIVND (reference sequence). Here the CDR3 DNA reads TGTGCCAGTAGTTCGGACAGGGTCGATACTGAAGCTTTCTTT. The encoded protein is CASSSDRVDTEAFF.

This clone was observed once. J is TRBJ1-4 and V is TRBV18; the D gene is possibly TRBD1 (5 bases). Germline CDR1 KGHSH, CDR2 LQKENI. Trimming took 0 bases from V and 8 from J, leaving 16 bases between them. The CDR3 has 16 residues. The CDR3 sequence: CASSPPFGRAGEKLFF. DNA for the CDR3: TGTGCCAGCTCACCACCCTTTGGCAGGGCAGGAGAAAAACTGTTTTTT.

The V call is TRBV25-1, the J call TRBJ1-2; the match to TRBD1 covers 8 bases. The germline V gene encodes CDR1 MGHDK and CDR2 SYGVNS. The CDR3 is 15 amino acids. J lost 3 bases, V lost 4 bases, and 7 bases had no gene match. The CDR3 sequence: CASSGDRGIYYGYTF. The CDR3 DNA reads as TGTGCCAGCAGTGGCGACAGGGGAATTTACTATGGCTACACCTTC.

The chain couples TRBV4-3 to TRBJ1-2, with D maybe TRBD1 (6 bases). Looked up from germline, CDR1 is LGHNA and CDR2 is YSLEER. The V gene lost 1 base and the J gene lost 8 bases, with 14 bases spanning the gap. The CDR3 length is 14 residues. The CDR3 DNA reads as TGCGCCAGCAGCCAAGTGCGAACAGGGTACGGCTACACCTTC. This codes for CASSQVRTGYGYTF.

The gene calls are TRBV27 and TRBJ2-7, with D uncertain. The CDR3 is made up of 14 amino acids. Germline CDR1 reads MNHEY; CDR2 reads SMNVEV (reference sequence). The ends were cut back, 6 bases at V and 2 bases at J, with 14 bases in the middle. This chain's CDR3 is CASSPAARPYEQYV. As DNA, the CDR3 is TGTGCCAGCAGCCCCGCGGCGAGACCCTACGAGCAGTACGTC.

The genes are TRBV7-2 and TRBJ2-5; 7 nucleotides line up with TRBD2. V was clipped by 6 bases and J by 3 bases; unmatched bases: 4. The CDR3 has 13 residues. Germline V lookup: CDR1 SGHTA, CDR2 FQGNSA. The CDR3 is CASSEAGKETQYF. CDR3 coding DNA: TGTGCCAGCAGTGAAGCGGGGAAAGAGACCCAGTACTTC.

The sample holds one count of this clone. This rearrangement joins TRBV2 to TRBJ2-5; TRBD2 aligns across 10 bases. CDR1 is SNHLY, CDR2 FYNNEI, per germline. This CDR3 is 18 amino acids long. V lost 1 base, J lost 3 bases, and 11 bases stayed unmatched. The CDR3 reads CASSEGGSGGGLEETQYF. The CDR3 DNA reads TGTGCCAGCAGTGAAGGCGGAAGCGGGGGGGGTCTGGAAGAGACCCAGTACTTC.

The chain is built from TRBV7-6 and TRBJ2-1, with 10 bases matching TRBD2. CDR3 size: 18 residues. Germline CDR1 reads SGHVS; CDR2 reads FNYEAQ. V was pared by 1 base and J by 5 bases, with 11 bases of the junction left unmatched. The CDR3 sequence: CASSLGLAGEVANNEQFF. CDR3 bases: TGTGCCAGCAGCTTAGGGCTAGCGGGAGAGGTCGCGAACAATGAGCAGTTCTTC.

The V gene is TRBV18, the J gene TRBJ1-5, with D possibly matching TRBD1 (6 bases). V dropped 4 bases and J dropped 3 bases, with 10 bases sitting between them. CDR1 and CDR2 from the germline V gene are KGHSH and LQKENI. This CDR3 is 14 amino acids long. CDR3 sequence: CASSRTGINQPQHF. The CDR3 nucleotides are TGTGCCAGCTCACGAACAGGGATCAATCAGCCCCAGCATTTT.

V gene TRBV4-3 combines with J gene TRBJ2-1, with 9 positions matching TRBD2. Germline-derived CDR1 and CDR2 are LGHNA and YSLEER. The V gene end was trimmed by 0 bases and the J gene end by 4 bases; junction bases not matched to a gene: 7. The CDR3 runs to 17 residues. CDR3 amino acids: CASSQEVAGGPYNEQFF. In DNA, the CDR3 is TGCGCCAGCAGCCAAGAAGTCGCGGGAGGGCCTTACAATGAGCAGTTCTTC.

The table lists this clone with a count of one. The CDR3 loop is CTSTLAGPTDTQYF. CDR3 DNA: TGCACCAGCACCCTAGCGGGACCCACAGATACGCAGTATTTT. V and J are TRBV1 and TRBJ2-3; the DNA was not compared with TRBD2, the D call given in the table. TRBV1 is recorded as a pseudogene. This CDR3 contains 14 residues.

The J gene is TRBJ2-7, the V gene TRBV1; the table's D gene call, TRBD2, was not cross checked with the DNA. TRBV1 is assigned pseudogene status. The CDR3 sequence is 20 residues long. DNA of the CDR3: TGCACCAGCAGCCAGCCCATAGGAGCGGGAGGGCCAGGGAGGTCCTACGAGCAGTACGTC. This encodes CTSSQPIGAGGPGRSYEQYV.